The present T cell receptor (beta chain) was sequenced within a study of CD8 T cells in ankylosing spondylitis. Whole-study findings and limits: Blood from ankylosing spondylitis patients appeared to carry a characteristic roughly 8-variant TCR beta motif. The clones that were linked to disease were reported to be significantly enriched in matched synovial fluid samples from ankylosing spondylitis patients. Disease-linked clones displayed a CD8+ phenotype and appeared relatively rarely in peripheral blood.

As concerns this clonotype: Its cognate antigen is unknown.

This CDR3 contains 13 residues. V was trimmed by 5 bases and J by 8 bases, leaving 12 bases between them. TCRdb redid the calling of the 5' RACE reads with MiXCR, one entry per CDR3 protein. The sample has 300,000 to 350,000 distinct CDR3 sequences, roughly 20% seen once. The sequence came from a female donor with ankylosing spondylitis or in good health (not recorded which). The J gene is TRBJ1-4, the V gene TRBV12-3 or TRBV12-4; tentatively, D is TRBD1 (5 bases). The sample comprised blood, either unsorted or a sorted T cell fraction (not recorded which). The DNA for the CDR3 is TGTGCCAGCAGTCAAACGGGACTCGAAAAACTGTTTTTT. Its translation: CASSQTGLEKLFF.